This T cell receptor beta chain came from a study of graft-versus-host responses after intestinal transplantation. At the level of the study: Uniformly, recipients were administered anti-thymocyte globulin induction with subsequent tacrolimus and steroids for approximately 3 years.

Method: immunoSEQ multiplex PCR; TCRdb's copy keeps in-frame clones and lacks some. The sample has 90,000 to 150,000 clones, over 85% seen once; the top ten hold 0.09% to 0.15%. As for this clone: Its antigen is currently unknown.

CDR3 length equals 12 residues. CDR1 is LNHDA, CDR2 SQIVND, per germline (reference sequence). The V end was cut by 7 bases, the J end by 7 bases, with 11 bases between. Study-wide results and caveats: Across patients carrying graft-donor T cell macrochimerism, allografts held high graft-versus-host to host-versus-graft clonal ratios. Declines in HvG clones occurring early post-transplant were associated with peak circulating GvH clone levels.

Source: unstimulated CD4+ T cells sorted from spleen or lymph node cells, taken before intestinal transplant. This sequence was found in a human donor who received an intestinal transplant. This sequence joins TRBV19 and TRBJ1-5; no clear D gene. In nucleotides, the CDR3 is TGTGCCAGTACCATCCCAAGCCAGCCCCAGCATTTT. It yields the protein CASTIPSQPQHF.